This T cell receptor beta chain was retrieved from a study of shared clonotypes between healthy human individuals. This CDR3 is built from 11 residues. V was shortened by 4 bases and J by 13 bases, with 12 bases between the two germline ends. Germline V gene sequence: CDR1 SEHNR, CDR2 FQNEAQ (reference sequence). Researchers drew on tens of millions of PBMCs for genomic DNA from unsorted samples. Amplification in unsorted PBMC replicate PCRs started from 250 to 350 ng DNA, which equals about 30,000 T cell genomes. Study processing details: ImmunoSEQ yielded junction-only sequences lacking quality scores, so filtering differed. The table came from immunoSEQ multiplex PCR; TCRdb's copy has only in-frame clones and leaves some out. That table supplies the V and J calls and clone size; D and trimming were determined from the DNA. The sample includes around 500,000 clones, roughly 77% of them seen just once.

The sequenced sample consisted of PBMCs. The TCR sequence derives from a woman aged 40 to 50 in good health. Some clones in this sample may be carry-over from other donors' samples. The V and J genes are TRBV7-9 and TRBJ2-3; the D is unclear. CDR3 sequence reads: CASSSYGWEYF. The DNA of the CDR3 is TGTGCCAGCAGCTCTTATGGATGGGAGTATTTT. Using reference TRBV7-9 and TRBJ2-3 for the parts outside the CDR3, the full variable domain is DTGVSQNPRHKITKRGQNVTFRCDPISEHNRLYWYRQTLGQGPEFLTYFQNEAQLEKSRLLSDRFSAERPKGSFSTLEIQRTEQGDSAMYLCASSSYGWEYFGPGTRLTVL.